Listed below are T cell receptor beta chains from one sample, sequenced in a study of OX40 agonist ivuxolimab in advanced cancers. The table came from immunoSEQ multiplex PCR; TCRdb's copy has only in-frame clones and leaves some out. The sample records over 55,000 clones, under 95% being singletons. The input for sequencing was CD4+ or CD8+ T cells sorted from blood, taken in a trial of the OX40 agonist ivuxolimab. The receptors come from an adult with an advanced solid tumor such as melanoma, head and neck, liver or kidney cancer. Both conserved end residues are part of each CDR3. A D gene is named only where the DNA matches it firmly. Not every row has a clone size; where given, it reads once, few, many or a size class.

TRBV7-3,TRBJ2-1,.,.,CASSLRGGIYNEQFF,TGTGCCAGCAGCTTACGGGGCGGGATCTACAATGAGCAGTTCTTC
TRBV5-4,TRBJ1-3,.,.,CASSLTGGNTIYF,TGTGCCAGCAGCTTGACAGGGGGAAACACCATATATTTT
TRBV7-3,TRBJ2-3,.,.,CASSPISGATDTQYF,TGTGCCAGCAGCCCCATCAGTGGCGCCACAGATACGCAGTATTTT
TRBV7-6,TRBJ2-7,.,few,CASSPEWGSYEQYF,TGTGCCAGCAGCCCCGAGTGGGGGAGCTACGAGCAGTACTTC
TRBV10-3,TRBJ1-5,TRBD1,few,CAISGDREFQPQHF,TGTGCCATCAGTGGGGACAGGGAGTTTCAGCCCCAGCATTTT
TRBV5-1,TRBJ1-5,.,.,CASSLGVNQPQHF,TGCGCCAGCAGCTTGGGGGTAAATCAGCCCCAGCATTTT
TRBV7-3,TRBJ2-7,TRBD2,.,CASSLAGTSGTYEQYF,TGTGCCAGCAGCTTAGCCGGGACTAGCGGTACCTACGAGCAGTACTTC
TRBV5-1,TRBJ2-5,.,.,CASSSPAGETQYF,TGCGCCAGCAGTTCCCCAGCTGGGGAGACCCAGTACTTC
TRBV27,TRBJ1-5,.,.,CASRLGSNQPQHF,TGTGCCAGCAGGCTAGGGAGCAATCAGCCCCAGCATTTT
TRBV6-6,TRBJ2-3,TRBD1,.,CASRTGGISDTQYF,TGTGCCAGCAGGACAGGGGGCATTTCAGATACGCAGTATTTT
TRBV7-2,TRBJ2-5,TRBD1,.,CASSLDRGRGETQYF,TGTGCCAGCAGCTTAGACAGGGGGCGAGGAGAGACCCAGTACTTC
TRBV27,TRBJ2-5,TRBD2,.,CASSRTGTSSKTQYF,TGTGCCAGCAGCCGGACTGGGACTAGCTCGAAGACCCAGTACTTC
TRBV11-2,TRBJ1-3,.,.,CASSFRGGNTIYF,TGTGCCAGCAGCTTTAGGGGCGGAAACACCATATATTTT
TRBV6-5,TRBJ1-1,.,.,CASRNTGPGTEAFF,TGTGCCAGCAGAAATACAGGGCCGGGGACTGAAGCTTTCTTT
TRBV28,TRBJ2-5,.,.,CASSFRRGYQETQYF,TGTGCCAGCAGTTTCCGTAGGGGATACCAAGAGACCCAGTACTTC
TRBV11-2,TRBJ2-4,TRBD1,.,CASSRTGQGFENIQYF,TGTGCCAGCAGCCGAACGGGACAGGGGTTCGAAAACATTCAGTACTTC
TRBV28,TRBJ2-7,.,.,CASSLLASTPYEQYF,TGTGCCAGCAGTTTATTGGCATCTACCCCCTACGAGCAGTACTTC
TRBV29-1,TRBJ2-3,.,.,CSVDSGDTQYF,TGCAGCGTTGACTCTGGGGATACGCAGTATTTT
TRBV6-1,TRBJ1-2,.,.,CASSVSGGNYGYTF,TGTGCCAGCAGTGTAAGCGGCGGTAACTATGGCTACACCTTC
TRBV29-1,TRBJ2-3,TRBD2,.,CSLKGTSGRGDTQYF,TGCAGCCTAAAGGGGACTAGCGGGAGGGGAGATACGCAGTATTTT
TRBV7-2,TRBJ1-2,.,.,CASSSGYNYGYTF,TGTGCCAGCAGCTCGGGATATAACTATGGCTACACCTTC
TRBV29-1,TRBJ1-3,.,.,CSVRWGSGNTIYF,TGCAGCGTTCGGTGGGGTTCTGGAAACACCATATATTTT
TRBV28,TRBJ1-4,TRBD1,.,CASSSGQGAEKLFF,TGTGCCAGCAGTTCGGGACAGGGGGCGGAAAAACTGTTTTTT
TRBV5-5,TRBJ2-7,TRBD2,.,CASSWGRDEQYF,TGTGCCAGCAGCTGGGGGAGGGACGAGCAGTACTTC
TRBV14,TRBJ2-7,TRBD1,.,CASSPPGTGVIRYEQYF,TGTGCCAGCAGCCCTCCCGGGACAGGGGTTATCCGCTACGAGCAGTACTTC
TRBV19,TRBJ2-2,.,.,CASSTGLRGGELFF,TGTGCCAGTAGTACCGGGCTAAGAGGCGGGGAGCTGTTTTTT
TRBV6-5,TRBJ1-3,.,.,CASSYSSTAKGNTIYF,TGTGCCAGCAGTTACTCCTCTACTGCGAAAGGAAACACCATATATTTT
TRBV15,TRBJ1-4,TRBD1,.,CATRRDRGRGTNEKLFF,TGTGCCACCAGAAGGGACAGGGGGCGCGGGACTAATGAAAAACTGTTTTTT
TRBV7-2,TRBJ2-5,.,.,CASSSMVGGQETQYF,TGTGCCAGCAGCTCCATGGTTGGTGGCCAAGAGACCCAGTACTTC
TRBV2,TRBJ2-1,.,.,CASSLWGRRTNEQFF,TGTGCCAGCAGCTTGTGGGGGAGGAGGACAAATGAGCAGTTCTTC
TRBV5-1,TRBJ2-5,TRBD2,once,CASSYTSGLETQYF,TGCGCCAGCAGCTACACTAGCGGCCTAGAGACCCAGTACTTC
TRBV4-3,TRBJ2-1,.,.,CASSQDTGLDEQFF,TGCGCCAGCAGCCAAGATACAGGCCTGGATGAGCAGTTCTTC
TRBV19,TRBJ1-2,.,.,CASSHPPENYGYTF,TGTGCCAGTAGTCATCCACCGGAGAACTATGGCTACACCTTC
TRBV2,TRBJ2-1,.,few,CASSIFNEQFF,TGTGCCAGCAGTATCTTCAATGAGCAGTTCTTC
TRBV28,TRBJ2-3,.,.,CASSTGLRTDTQYF,TGTGCCAGCAGCACAGGGTTGAGGACAGATACGCAGTATTTT
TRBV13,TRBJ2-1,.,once,CASSRLGRGYNEQFF,TGTGCCAGCAGCCGTCTGGGGCGGGGATACAATGAGCAGTTCTTC
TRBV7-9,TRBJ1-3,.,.,CASSATRERFSGNTIYF,TGTGCCAGCAGCGCAACACGGGAACGGTTCTCTGGAAACACCATATATTTT
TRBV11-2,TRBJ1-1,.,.,CASRPNWAGTEAFF,TGTGCCAGCAGGCCAAACTGGGCCGGCACTGAAGCTTTCTTT
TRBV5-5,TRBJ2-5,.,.,CASSSAGTFQETQYF,TGTGCCAGCAGCTCCGCAGGGACTTTCCAAGAGACCCAGTACTTC
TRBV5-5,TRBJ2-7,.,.,CASTETTAIWEQYF,TGTGCCAGCACCGAAACCACAGCTATCTGGGAGCAGTACTTC
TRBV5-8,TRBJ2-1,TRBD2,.,CASKERDLGNEQFF,TGTGCCAGCAAGGAGCGGGACCTAGGCAATGAGCAGTTCTTC
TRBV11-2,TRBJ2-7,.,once,CASSYVFGTTNSYEQYF,TGTGCCAGCAGCTACGTTTTTGGGACCACCAACTCCTACGAGCAGTACTTC
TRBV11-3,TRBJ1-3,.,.,CASRLGGSGNTIYF,TGTGCCAGCAGACTAGGAGGCTCTGGAAACACCATATATTTT
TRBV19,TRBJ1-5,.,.,CASSRQGGYQPQHF,TGTGCCAGTAGCAGGCAGGGTGGCTATCAGCCCCAGCATTTT
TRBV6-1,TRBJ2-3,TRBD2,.,CASSQRREGQDTQYF,TGTGCCAGCAGTCAGCGTAGGGAGGGCCAAGATACGCAGTATTTT
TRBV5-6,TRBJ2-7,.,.,CASSHTGSYEQYF,TGTGCCAGCAGCCACACAGGGTCCTACGAGCAGTACTTC